What follows describes a single TCR beta chain. Its antigen is still unknown. The CDR3 covers 12 residues. Germline CDR1 is SQVTM and CDR2 is ANQGSEA. Trimming removed 2 bases at V and 9 bases at J, with 11 bases between. Sequencing used immunoSEQ multiplex PCR; TCRdb keeps in-frame clones, though not all of them. The sample has around 60,000 clones; around 90% are singletons. The source of the sample is a study of PD-1 blockade in classical Hodgkin lymphoma. Study conclusions and caveats: Newly diagnosed patients reportedly had lower baseline TCR diversity than healthy donors. Diversity similar to that of newly diagnosed patients was seen at baseline in complete responders. Initiation of nivolumab under 1 year after ASCT led to exclusion of patients.

Exposure to brentuximab vedotin varied, and each patient had relapsed following autologous stem cell transplantation. The clonotype comes from a human donor with classical Hodgkin lymphoma. Sequences were derived from peripheral blood mononuclear cells (PBMCs), sampled before the second cycle of nivolumab. This rearrangement joins TRBV29-1 to TRBJ2-1, with D uncertain. The CDR3: CSVELLVGEQFF. CDR3 nucleotide sequence: TGCAGCGTTGAATTGTTGGTGGGTGAGCAGTTCTTC.